Presented here are 2 T cell receptor beta chains from one specimen sequenced in a study of blood T cell repertoires in COVID-19. Here immunoSEQ multiplex PCR was the method, and the copy in TCRdb shows in-frame clones only, minus some. Among 200,000 to 300,000 clones listed, 80% to 90% were seen once. Sequenced: PBMCs or T cells enriched from blood (not recorded which). These receptors were obtained from a man aged 35 to 55 who had recovered from COVID-19.

The chain joins TRBV27 to TRBJ2-3, with 7 bases that match TRBD1. After removal of 6 bases from V and 1 base from J, the junction contained 7 bases not matched to a gene. In germline, CDR1 is MNHEY, CDR2 SMNVEV (reference sequence). This CDR3 is built from 15 residues. The CDR3 loop is CASRSGTVGTDTQYF. The CDR3 DNA sequence: TGTGCCAGCAGATCCGGGACAGTTGGCACAGATACGCAGTATTTT.

This clone was seen a single time. The chain links TRBV10-3 to TRBJ1-5; the D is unclear. Germline assignment: CDR1 ENHRY and CDR2 SYGVKD. V lost 3 bases and J lost 6, with 6 bases in between. This CDR3 is 12 amino acids long. The DNA of the CDR3 is TGTGCCATCAGTGAATCGGGTCAGCCCCAGCATTTT. This translates into CAISESGQPQHF.